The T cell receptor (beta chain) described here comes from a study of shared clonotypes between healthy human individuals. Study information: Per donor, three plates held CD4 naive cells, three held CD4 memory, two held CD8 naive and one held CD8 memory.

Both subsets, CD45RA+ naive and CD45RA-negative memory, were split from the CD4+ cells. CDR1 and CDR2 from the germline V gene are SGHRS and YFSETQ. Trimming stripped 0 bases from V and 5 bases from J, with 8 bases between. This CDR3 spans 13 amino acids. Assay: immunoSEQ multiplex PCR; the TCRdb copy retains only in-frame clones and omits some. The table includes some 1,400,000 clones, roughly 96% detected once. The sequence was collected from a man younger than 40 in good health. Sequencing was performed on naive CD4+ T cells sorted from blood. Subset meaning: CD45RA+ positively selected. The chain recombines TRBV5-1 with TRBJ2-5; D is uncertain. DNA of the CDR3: TGCGCCAGCAGCTTGGCGGCTTCGGAGACCCAGTACTTC. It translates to CASSLAASETQYF.